These 22 T cell receptor beta chains share one sample of origin, sequenced in a study of shared clonotypes between healthy human individuals. Profiled with immunoSEQ multiplex PCR; TCRdb holds only in-frame clones, not every one. The sample shows roughly 1,600,000 clones, around 98.5% of them seen only once. The specimen sequenced was naive CD4+ T cells sorted from blood. The subset denotes: CD45RA+ positively selected. These receptor sequences come from a young man in good health.

The chain has TRBV6-5 and TRBJ2-7, with D possibly TRBD2 on 5 matching bases. V lost 2 bases to trimming and J lost 5 bases, with 13 bases between them. This CDR3 has 14 residues. The V gene's germline CDR1 is MNHEY and CDR2 SVGAGI. This chain's CDR3 is CASSYLGEMNEQYF. The CDR3 DNA reads TGTGCCAGCAGTTACCTTGGGGAGATGAACGAGCAGTACTTC.

V and J are TRBV6-1 and TRBJ2-3, with 7 bases that match TRBD2. The CDR3 consists of 13 residues. Germline CDR1 reads MNHNS; CDR2 reads SASEGT. Unmatched junction bases numbered 7, after V lost 10 bases and J lost 3 bases. DNA of the CDR3: TGTGCCACTAGATTGGGGGGGACAGATACGCAGTATTTT. Translation: CATRLGGTDTQYF.

J is TRBJ2-3 and V is TRBV9, with 8 nucleotides matching TRBD1. Per germline, CDR1 SGDLS and CDR2 YYNGEE. V lost 10 bases to trimming and J lost 7 bases; unmatched junction nucleotides: 14. The CDR3 has 14 amino acids. The CDR3 region is CASQGGLFENTQYF. CDR3 nucleotides: TGTGCCTCACAGGGGGGATTATTTGAAAATACGCAGTATTTT. The whole variable domain, remainder taken from reference TRBV9 and TRBJ2-3, is DSGVTQTPKHLITATGQRVTLRCSPRSGDLSVYWYQQSLDQGLQFLIQYYNGEERAKGNILERFSAQQFPDLHSELNLSSLELGDSALYFCASQGGLFENTQYFGPGTRLTVL.

The chain couples TRBV29-1 to TRBJ1-5, with D unresolved. Germline lookup yields CDR1 SQVTM and CDR2 ANQGSEA. V lost 4 bases and J lost 1, with 8 bases in between. This CDR3 has 13 amino acids. CDR3 sequence: CSVVEKSNQPQHF. CDR3 nucleotide sequence: TGCAGCGTTGTGGAGAAGAGCAATCAGCCCCAGCATTTT.

This rearrangement joins TRBV29-1 to TRBJ2-3; TRBD1 agrees at 7 bases. Germline values: CDR1 SQVTM, CDR2 ANQGSEA. The V and J ends lost 6 bases and 4 bases, in that order; junction bases with no gene match: 4. The CDR3 contains 12 residues. For the CDR3, the DNA is TGCAGCGTCAAGACAGGGCCAGATACGCAGTATTTT. It specifies CSVKTGPDTQYF.

The chain has TRBV6-1 and TRBJ1-5; unclear D gene. Looked up from germline, CDR1 is MNHNS and CDR2 is SASEGT. Deletions cut 2 bases from V and 9 bases from J, with 17 bases between. The CDR3 consists of 15 residues. The CDR3: CASSERAALYRPQHF. For the CDR3, the DNA is TGTGCCAGCAGTGAAAGGGCAGCGTTATATAGGCCCCAGCATTTT.

This chain uses TRBV6-5 with TRBJ1-2; 9 nucleotides agree with TRBD1. Looked up from germline, CDR1 is MNHEY and CDR2 is SVGAGI. The CDR3 runs to 13 residues. Unmatched junction bases numbered 7, after V lost 9 bases and J lost 5 bases. The CDR3 nucleotides are TGTGCCAGTGTCCAGGACAGGGGTTATGGCTACACCTTC. Translated, it gives CASVQDRGYGYTF.

The CDR3 loop reads CASGPGLAMPTQYF. The CDR3 nucleotides read TGTGCTAGTGGCCCGGGACTAGCGATGCCGACCCAGTACTTC. The V call is TRBV12-5, the J call TRBJ2-5, with TRBD2 matching 10 bases. V lost 6 bases, J lost 7 bases, and 8 bases stayed unmatched. In germline, CDR1 is LGHNT, CDR2 FRNRAP. The CDR3 spans 14 residues.

This chain uses TRBV7-9 with TRBJ1-5; tentatively, D is TRBD1 (5 bases). The CDR3 sequence is 13 residues long. V gave up 4 bases and J gave up 6 bases, with 10 bases separating them. CDR1 is SEHNR and CDR2 is FQNEAQ in the germline V gene (reference sequence). CDR3 bases: TGTGCCAGCAGCTGGGGCGGGGCTCAGCCCCAGCATTTT. The encoded protein is CASSWGGAQPQHF.

The sample holds one count of this clone. This rearrangement joins TRBV6-5 to TRBJ1-3, with a possible D match to TRBD1 (5 bases). Germline V gene data show CDR1 as MNHEY and CDR2 as SVGAGI. V was shortened by 5 bases and J by 0 bases, with 11 bases between the two germline ends. This CDR3 has 15 residues. The CDR3 nucleotides are TGTGCCAGCAGTGCCGACAGACACTCTGGAAACACCATATATTTT. Translating it yields CASSADRHSGNTIYF.

This chain links TRBV21-1 with TRBJ2-1; TRBD1 reflects the table's D call only, with no check against the DNA. TRBV21-1 is a listed pseudogene. CDR3 length: 14 residues. The CDR3 reads CAFPSDRAYNEQFF. In DNA form, the CDR3 reads TGTGCCTTCCCAAGCGACAGAGCATACAATGAGCAGTTCTTC.

The chain uses TRBV28 and TRBJ2-7; possible D gene TRBD2, 6 bases. The V gene's germline CDR1 is MDHEN and CDR2 SYDVKM. The CDR3 extends over 13 amino acids. V lost 6 bases and J lost 2, with 11 bases in between. CDR3 sequence reads: CASRVAVAYEQYF. CDR3 sequence (DNA): TGTGCCAGCAGAGTAGCGGTAGCCTACGAGCAGTACTTC. The variable domain in full, with the rest retrieved from reference TRBV28 and TRBJ2-7, is DVKVTQSSRYLVKRTGEKVFLECVQDMDHENMFWYRQDPGLGLRLIYFSYDVKMKEKGDIPEGYSVSREKKERFSLILESASTNQTSMYLCASRVAVAYEQYFGPGTRLTVT.

For the CDR3, the DNA is TGTGCCACCAGCAGCCGACTTTTGGACAGGGATGAAAAACTGTTTTTT. It yields the protein CATSSRLLDRDEKLFF. The chain links TRBV15 to TRBJ1-4, with 8 bases identical to TRBD1. Unmatched junction bases numbered 9, after V lost 3 bases and J lost 6 bases. Germline V lookup: CDR1 LNHNV, CDR2 YYDKDF (reference sequence). The CDR3 totals 16 residues.

The CDR3 reads CASSFLGQGGSLETQYF. The CDR3 bases are TGTGCCAGCAGTTTCTTGGGGCAGGGGGGATCGTTGGAGACCCAGTACTTC. The J gene is TRBJ2-5, the V gene TRBV28; possibly TRBD1 for D (7 bases). Trimming cost V 3 bases and J 5 bases, with 22 bases left between them. There are 17 residues in the CDR3. Germline V gives CDR1 MDHEN, CDR2 SYDVKM.

J is TRBJ2-6 and V is TRBV10-3; D uncertain. This CDR3 has 15 amino acids. Germline CDR1 ENHRY, CDR2 SYGVKD. The V end lost 3 bases, the J end lost 0 bases, and 6 bases lay between the germline ends. This chain's CDR3 is CAISDPSSGANVLTF. The CDR3 DNA follows: TGTGCCATCAGTGACCCCAGCTCTGGGGCCAACGTCCTGACTTTC.

V usage is TRBV4-3 and J usage is TRBJ2-7; D is undetermined. The CDR3 spans 16 residues. The germline V gene has CDR1 LGHNA and CDR2 YSLEER. The V end was cut by 0 bases, the J end by 2 bases, with 14 bases between. The DNA of the CDR3 is TGCGCCAGCAGCCAAGATGGGCAGGTCGGCCCCTACGAGCAGTACTTC. Amino acid sequence: CASSQDGQVGPYEQYF.

The rearrangement uses TRBV14 and TRBJ2-7, with no clear D. The V gene's germline CDR1 is SGHDN and CDR2 FVKESK. Trimming shortened V by 5 bases and J by 3 bases, and 5 bases separated the two germline ends. The CDR3 sequence is 11 residues long. CDR3 region: CASSKNYEQYF. DNA for the CDR3: TGTGCCAGCAGCAAGAACTACGAGCAGTACTTC. The whole variable domain, remainder taken from reference TRBV14 and TRBJ2-7, is EAGVTQFPSHSVIEKGQTVTLRCDPISGHDNLYWYRRVMGKEIKFLLHFVKESKQDESGMPNNRFLAERTGGTYSTLKVQPAELEDSGVYFCASSKNYEQYFGPGTRLTVT.

This clone has only one observation. Here the CDR3 reads CASSVEPAGTQYF. CDR3 nucleotide sequence: TGTGCCAGCAGCGTTGAACCGGCCGGGACCCAGTACTTC. The gene calls are TRBV9 and TRBJ2-5; D remains ambiguous. V dropped 2 bases and J dropped 7 bases, with 12 bases sitting between them. There are 13 residues in the CDR3. Germline V gives CDR1 SGDLS, CDR2 YYNGEE.

V is TRBV4-2 and J is TRBJ2-7; D might be TRBD1 (6 bases). Trimming removed 1 base from V and 0 bases from J, with 22 bases in between. CDR1 and CDR2 (germline): LGHNA, YNFKEQ. CDR3 length equals 19 residues. In DNA form, the CDR3 reads TGTGCCAGCAGCCAAGGTTCGGTCAGGGGCGCAACGCTCTCCTACGAGCAGTACTTC. It encodes CASSQGSVRGATLSYEQYF.

This chain links TRBV5-1 with TRBJ2-1; TRBD2 matches at 11 bases. The CDR3 contains 16 residues. Trimming at V came to 3 bases and at J to 6 bases, leaving 8 bases not matched to a gene. Germline V gene sequence: CDR1 SGHRS, CDR2 YFSETQ. The CDR3 protein is CASSSQLAGVSNEQFF. The CDR3, as DNA: TGCGCCAGCAGCTCCCAACTAGCGGGGGTGAGCAATGAGCAGTTCTTC.

CDR3 nucleotides: TGTGCCAGCACTCGATTGCGGTCCGCCGGGGAGCTGTTTTTT. It is translated as CASTRLRSAGELFF. This chain uses TRBV7-2 with TRBJ2-2, with D unresolved. The CDR3 sequence is 14 residues long. CDR1 is SGHTA and CDR2 is FQGNSA in the germline V gene. V was cut by 7 bases and J by 6 bases, with 15 bases left in between. The whole variable domain, filled in from reference TRBV7-2 and TRBJ2-2, reads GAGVSQSPSNKVTEKGKDVELRCDPISGHTALYWYRQSLGQGLEFLIYFQGNSAPDKSGLPSDRFSAERTGGSVSTLTIQRTQQEDSAVYLCASTRLRSAGELFFGEGSRLTVL.

The V gene is TRBV5-4, the J gene TRBJ2-5; D not certain. In germline, CDR1 is SGHNT, CDR2 YYREEE (reference sequence). This CDR3 has 15 residues. Trimming left V 4 bases short and J 5 bases short, with 18 bases between. The CDR3, as DNA: TGTGCCAGCAGCCACACTTTAAGCTTGTTGGAGACCCAGTACTTC. Protein: CASSHTLSLLETQYF.